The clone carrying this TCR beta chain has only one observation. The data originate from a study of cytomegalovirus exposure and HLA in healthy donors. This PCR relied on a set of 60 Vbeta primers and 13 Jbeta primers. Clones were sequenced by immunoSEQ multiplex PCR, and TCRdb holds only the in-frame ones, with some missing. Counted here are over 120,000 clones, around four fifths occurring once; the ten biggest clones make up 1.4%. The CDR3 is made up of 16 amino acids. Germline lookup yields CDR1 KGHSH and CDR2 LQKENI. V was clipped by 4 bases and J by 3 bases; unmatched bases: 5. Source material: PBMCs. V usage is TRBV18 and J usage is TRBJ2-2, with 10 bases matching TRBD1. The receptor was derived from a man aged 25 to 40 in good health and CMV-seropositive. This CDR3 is CASSQAGTGDTGELFF. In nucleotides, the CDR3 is TGTGCCAGCTCACAAGCCGGGACAGGGGACACCGGGGAGCTGTTTTTT.